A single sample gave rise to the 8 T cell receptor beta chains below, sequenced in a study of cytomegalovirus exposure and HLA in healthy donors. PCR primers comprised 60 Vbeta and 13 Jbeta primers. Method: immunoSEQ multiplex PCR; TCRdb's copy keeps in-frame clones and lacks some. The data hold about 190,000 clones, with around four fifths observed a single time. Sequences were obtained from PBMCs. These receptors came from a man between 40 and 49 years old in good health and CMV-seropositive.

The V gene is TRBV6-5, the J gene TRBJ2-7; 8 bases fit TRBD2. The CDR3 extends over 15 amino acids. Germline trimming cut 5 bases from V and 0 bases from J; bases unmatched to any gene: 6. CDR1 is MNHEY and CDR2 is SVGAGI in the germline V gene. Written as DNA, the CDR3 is TGTGCCAGCAGTCAATTAGCGGGGCCCTCCTACGAGCAGTACTTC. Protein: CASSQLAGPSYEQYF.

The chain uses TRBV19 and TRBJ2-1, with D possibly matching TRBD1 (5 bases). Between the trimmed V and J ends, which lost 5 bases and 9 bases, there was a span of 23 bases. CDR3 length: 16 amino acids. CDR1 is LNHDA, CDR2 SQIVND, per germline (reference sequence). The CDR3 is CASSQVDRSLRPEQFF. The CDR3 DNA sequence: TGTGCCAGTAGTCAAGTAGACAGATCTCTCAGGCCTGAGCAGTTCTTC.

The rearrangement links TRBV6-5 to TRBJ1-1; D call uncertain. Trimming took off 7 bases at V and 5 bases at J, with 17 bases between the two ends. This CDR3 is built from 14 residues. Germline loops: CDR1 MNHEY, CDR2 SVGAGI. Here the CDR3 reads CASTQRGSWTEAFF. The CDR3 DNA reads TGTGCCAGCACTCAACGAGGGTCGTGGACTGAAGCTTTCTTT.

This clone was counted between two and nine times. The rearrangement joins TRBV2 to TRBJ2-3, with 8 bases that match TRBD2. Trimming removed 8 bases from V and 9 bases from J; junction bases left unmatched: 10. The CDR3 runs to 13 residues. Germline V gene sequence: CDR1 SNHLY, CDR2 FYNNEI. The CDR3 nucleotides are TGTGCCAGCCGACGGGAGGGCCCTCTGACGCAGTATTTT. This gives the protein CASRREGPLTQYF.

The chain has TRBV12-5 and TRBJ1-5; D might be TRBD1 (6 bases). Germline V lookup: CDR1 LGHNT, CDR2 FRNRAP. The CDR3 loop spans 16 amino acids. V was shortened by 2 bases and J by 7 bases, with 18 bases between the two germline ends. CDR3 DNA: TGTGCTAGTGGTTTGACTACAGGGTTTCCAGGCCAGCCCCAGCATTTT. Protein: CASGLTTGFPGQPQHF.

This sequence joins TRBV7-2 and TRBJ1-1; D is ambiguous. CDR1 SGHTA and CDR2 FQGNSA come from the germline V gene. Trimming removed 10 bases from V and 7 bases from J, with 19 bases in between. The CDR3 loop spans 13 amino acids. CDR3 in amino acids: CATRRNPGFEAFF. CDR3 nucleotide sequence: TGTGCCACCCGGAGAAATCCGGGGTTTGAAGCTTTCTTT.

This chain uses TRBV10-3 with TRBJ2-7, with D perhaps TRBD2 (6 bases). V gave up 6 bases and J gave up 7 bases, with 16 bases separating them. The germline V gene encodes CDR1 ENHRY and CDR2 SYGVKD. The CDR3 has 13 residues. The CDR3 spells CAISSRDSTEQYF. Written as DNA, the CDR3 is TGTGCCATCAGCTCCCGGGACTCAACAGAGCAGTACTTC.

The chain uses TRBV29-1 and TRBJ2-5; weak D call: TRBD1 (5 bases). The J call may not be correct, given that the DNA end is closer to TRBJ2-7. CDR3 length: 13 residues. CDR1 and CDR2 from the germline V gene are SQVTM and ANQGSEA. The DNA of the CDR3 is TGCAGCGTTGAGGGGCAGGGCACCTACGAGCAGTACTTC. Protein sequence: CSVEGQGTYEQYF.